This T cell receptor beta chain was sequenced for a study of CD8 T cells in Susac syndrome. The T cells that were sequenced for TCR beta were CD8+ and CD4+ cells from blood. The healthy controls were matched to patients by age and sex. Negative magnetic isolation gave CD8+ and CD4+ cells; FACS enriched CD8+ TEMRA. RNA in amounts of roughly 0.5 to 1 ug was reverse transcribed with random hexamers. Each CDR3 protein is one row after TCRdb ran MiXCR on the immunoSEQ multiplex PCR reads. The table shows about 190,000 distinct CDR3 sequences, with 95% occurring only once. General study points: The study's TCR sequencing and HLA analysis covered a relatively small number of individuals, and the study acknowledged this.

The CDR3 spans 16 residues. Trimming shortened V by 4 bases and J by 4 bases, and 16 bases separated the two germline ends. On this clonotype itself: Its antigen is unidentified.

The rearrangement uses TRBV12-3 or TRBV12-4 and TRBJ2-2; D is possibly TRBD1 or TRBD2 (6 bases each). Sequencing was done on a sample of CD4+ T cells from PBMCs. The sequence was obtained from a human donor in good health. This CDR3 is CASSWGASRGTGELFF. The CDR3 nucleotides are TGTGCCAGCAGTTGGGGGGCTAGTCGAGGCACCGGGGAGCTGTTTTTT.